The rows below give T cell receptor beta chains drawn from one sample of a study of blood T cell repertoires in COVID-19. Profiled with immunoSEQ multiplex PCR; TCRdb holds only in-frame clones, not every one. The data hold 150,000 or so clones, with about 82% observed a single time. The sample consisted of peripheral blood. These receptors came from a woman in her sixties or seventies with acute or convalescent COVID-19. CDR3s include the opening cysteine and the closing phenylalanine or tryptophan. A D gene is named only where the DNA matches it firmly. Some rows mark clone size as missing; the rest say once, few, many or name a class of expanded clone.

d_gene: -
v_gene: TRBV9
abundance: -
j_gene: TRBJ2-3
CDR3aa: CASSPPLSTDTQYF

d_gene: -
v_gene: TRBV28
abundance: -
j_gene: TRBJ2-2
CDR3aa: CASSFGGNTGELFF

d_gene: -
v_gene: TRBV7-2
abundance: -
j_gene: TRBJ1-5
CDR3aa: CASSLAVGSGQPQHF

d_gene: -
v_gene: TRBV2
abundance: -
j_gene: TRBJ1-5
CDR3aa: CASSDWLGNGNQPQHF

d_gene: -
v_gene: TRBV5-5
abundance: -
j_gene: TRBJ2-5
CDR3aa: CASSLAGSETQYF

d_gene: TRBD1
v_gene: TRBV28
abundance: -
j_gene: TRBJ1-5
CDR3aa: CASRSGGHQPQHF

d_gene: TRBD1
v_gene: TRBV9
abundance: -
j_gene: TRBJ1-2
CDR3aa: CASSVDHRGDYGYTF

d_gene: TRBD2
v_gene: TRBV9
abundance: -
j_gene: TRBJ2-1
CDR3aa: CASSVAPTSGNNEQFF

d_gene: -
v_gene: TRBV19
abundance: -
j_gene: TRBJ1-2
CDR3aa: CASSPQGLSGGYTF

d_gene: -
v_gene: TRBV6-6
abundance: few
j_gene: TRBJ1-2
CDR3aa: CASSYGEFYGYTF

d_gene: -
v_gene: TRBV6-5
abundance: -
j_gene: TRBJ1-2
CDR3aa: CASSPRGASGYTF

d_gene: TRBD1
v_gene: TRBV6-6
abundance: -
j_gene: TRBJ1-2
CDR3aa: CASSYEDRGFDGYTF

d_gene: TRBD2
v_gene: TRBV29-1
abundance: -
j_gene: TRBJ2-5
CDR3aa: CSVWRGFGETQYF

d_gene: TRBD1
v_gene: TRBV7-8
abundance: once
j_gene: TRBJ1-2
CDR3aa: CASSLGQGGYYGYTF

d_gene: TRBD1
v_gene: TRBV28
abundance: -
j_gene: TRBJ2-6
CDR3aa: CASSFPQGIGSGANVLTF

d_gene: -
v_gene: TRBV6-5
abundance: -
j_gene: TRBJ2-2
CDR3aa: CASSYGRGGNTGELFF

d_gene: -
v_gene: TRBV5-4
abundance: -
j_gene: TRBJ2-2
CDR3aa: CASSHGQTTGELFF

d_gene: TRBD1
v_gene: TRBV28
abundance: -
j_gene: TRBJ1-4
CDR3aa: CASSLFRDSIMKWKELFF

d_gene: -
v_gene: TRBV19
abundance: -
j_gene: TRBJ2-3
CDR3aa: CASLRGSSSF

d_gene: TRBD1
v_gene: TRBV4-3
abundance: few
j_gene: TRBJ2-1
CDR3aa: CASSQDLGQYNEQFF

d_gene: TRBD1
v_gene: TRBV19
abundance: -
j_gene: TRBJ1-2
CDR3aa: CASSIPGTGGGYTF

d_gene: TRBD1
v_gene: TRBV5-6
abundance: -
j_gene: TRBJ1-1
CDR3aa: CASSLWTGGWTEAFF

d_gene: TRBD2
v_gene: TRBV4-1
abundance: -
j_gene: TRBJ2-2
CDR3aa: CASSQLAGGANTGELFF

d_gene: -
v_gene: TRBV18
abundance: -
j_gene: TRBJ2-1
CDR3aa: CASSPQQASSYNEQFF

d_gene: TRBD1
v_gene: TRBV29-1
abundance: -
j_gene: TRBJ2-7
CDR3aa: CSVELVGGGNYYEQYF

d_gene: -
v_gene: TRBV30
abundance: few
j_gene: TRBJ1-1
CDR3aa: CAWSGQTEAFF

d_gene: TRBD1
v_gene: TRBV5-1
abundance: -
j_gene: TRBJ2-5
CDR3aa: CASSFRQGQETQYF

d_gene: -
v_gene: TRBV6-1
abundance: -
j_gene: TRBJ2-4
CDR3aa: CASSEGRELAKNIQYF

d_gene: -
v_gene: TRBV5-5
abundance: -
j_gene: TRBJ2-3
CDR3aa: CASSLTGSTDTQYF

d_gene: -
v_gene: TRBV21-1
abundance: once
j_gene: TRBJ2-1
CDR3aa: CASSKLAGRINNEQFF

d_gene: TRBD2
v_gene: TRBV20-1
abundance: -
j_gene: TRBJ2-3
CDR3aa: CSASLRGWGTDTQYF

d_gene: -
v_gene: TRBV28
abundance: -
j_gene: TRBJ2-4
CDR3aa: CASSPGAKNIQYF

d_gene: TRBD1
v_gene: TRBV6-5
abundance: -
j_gene: TRBJ1-6
CDR3aa: CASSYGSTGNSPLHF